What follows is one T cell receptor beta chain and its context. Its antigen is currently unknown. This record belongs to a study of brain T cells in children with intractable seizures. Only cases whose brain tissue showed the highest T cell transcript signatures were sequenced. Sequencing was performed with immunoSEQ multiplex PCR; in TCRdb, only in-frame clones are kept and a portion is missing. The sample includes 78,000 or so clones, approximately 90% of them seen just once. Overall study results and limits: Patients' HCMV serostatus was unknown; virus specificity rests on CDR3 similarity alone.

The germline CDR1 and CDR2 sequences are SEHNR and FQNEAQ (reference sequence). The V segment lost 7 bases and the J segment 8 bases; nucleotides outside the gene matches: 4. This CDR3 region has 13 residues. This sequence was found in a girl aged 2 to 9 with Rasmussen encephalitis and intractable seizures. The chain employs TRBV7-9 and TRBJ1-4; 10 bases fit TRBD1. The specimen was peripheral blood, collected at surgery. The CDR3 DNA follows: TGTGCCAGCATGGGACAGGGGAGGGAAAAACTGTTTTTT. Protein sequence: CASMGQGREKLFF.